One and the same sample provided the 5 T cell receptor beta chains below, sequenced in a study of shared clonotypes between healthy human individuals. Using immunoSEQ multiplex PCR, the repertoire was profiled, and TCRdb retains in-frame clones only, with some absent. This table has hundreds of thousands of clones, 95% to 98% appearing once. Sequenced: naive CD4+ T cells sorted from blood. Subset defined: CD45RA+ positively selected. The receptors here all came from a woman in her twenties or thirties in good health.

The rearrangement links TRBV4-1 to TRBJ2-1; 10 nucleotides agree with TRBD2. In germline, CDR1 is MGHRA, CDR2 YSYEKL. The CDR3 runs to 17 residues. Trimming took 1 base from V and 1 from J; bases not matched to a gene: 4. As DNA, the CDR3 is TGCGCCAGCAGCCAAGGCCTAGCGGGAGCATCCTACAATGAGCAGTTCTTC. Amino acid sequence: CASSQGLAGASYNEQFF.

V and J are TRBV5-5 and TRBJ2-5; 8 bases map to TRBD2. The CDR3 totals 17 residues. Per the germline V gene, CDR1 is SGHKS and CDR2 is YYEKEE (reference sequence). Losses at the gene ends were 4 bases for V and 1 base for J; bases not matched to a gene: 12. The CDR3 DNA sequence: TGTGCCAGCAGCAAGCGGGAGAGCGGGCGGCCCCAAGAGACCCAGTACTTC. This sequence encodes CASSKRESGRPQETQYF.

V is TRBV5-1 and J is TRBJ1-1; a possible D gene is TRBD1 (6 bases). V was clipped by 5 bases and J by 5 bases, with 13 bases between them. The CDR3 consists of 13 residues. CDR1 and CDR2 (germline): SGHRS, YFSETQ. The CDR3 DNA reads TGCGCCAGCAGGCGAGGGGGTGAAACTGAAGCTTTCTTT. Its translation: CASRRGGETEAFF.

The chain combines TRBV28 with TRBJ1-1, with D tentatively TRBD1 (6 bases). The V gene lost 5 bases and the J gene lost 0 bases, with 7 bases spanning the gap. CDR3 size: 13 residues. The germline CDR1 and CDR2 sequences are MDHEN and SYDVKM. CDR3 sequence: CASSGQMNTEAFF. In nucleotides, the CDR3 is TGTGCCAGCAGTGGACAGATGAACACTGAAGCTTTCTTT.

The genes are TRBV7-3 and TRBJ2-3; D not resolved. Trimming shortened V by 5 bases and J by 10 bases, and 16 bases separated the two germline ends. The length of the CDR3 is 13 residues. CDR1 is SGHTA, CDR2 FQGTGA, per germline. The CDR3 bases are TGTGCCAGCAGCCCTTTCCCCCAAACGGCGCAGTATTTT. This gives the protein CASSPFPQTAQYF. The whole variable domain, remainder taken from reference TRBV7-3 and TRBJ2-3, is GAGVSQTPSNKVTEKGKYVELRCDPISGHTALYWYRQSLGQGPEFLIYFQGTGAADDSGLPNDRFFAVRPEGSVSTLKIQRTERGDSAVYLCASSPFPQTAQYFGPGTRLTVL.